This T cell receptor beta chain was identified during a study of shared clonotypes between healthy human individuals. As for the study in general: Plates per donor: three CD4 naive, three CD4 memory, two CD8 naive, one CD8 memory. Study results and limitations: Naive CD4 clonotypes overlapped across a handful of donors at 4.5% to 5.5%.

CDR3 length: 18 residues. With V trimmed by 4 bases and J by 1 base, 16 bases remained unmatched. CDR1 and CDR2 from the germline V gene are SGHRS and YFSETQ. On this clone: What it binds is unknown.

Data came from immunoSEQ multiplex PCR; TCRdb stores just in-frame clones and leaves some out. The sample consists of 600,000 to 800,000 clones, 72% of them appearing once. The clonotype comes from a young woman in good health. Sequencing was carried out using memory CD4+ T cells sorted from blood. This sample's subset: CD45RA-negative fraction. The V call is TRBV5-1, the J call TRBJ1-1; 7 positions agree with TRBD1. CDR3 bases: TGCGCCAGCAGCCGGGGGACCCAGGGGGTAGAACCGAACACTGAAGCTTTCTTT. Residues: CASSRGTQGVEPNTEAFF.